This T cell receptor (beta chain) was recovered during a study of CXCR3-negative and CXCR3-positive naive CD8 T cells. Background on the study: Some 140 million TRB reads were obtained in total, which works out to about 1.5 +/- 0.3 million per library.

The germline V gene has CDR1 SGHRS and CDR2 YFSETQ. This CDR3 comprises 15 residues. CD45RO-CCR7+CD27+CD95- expression identified naive CD8+ T cells. The libraries of TRB cDNA were prepared using 5' RACE with UMI labels. TCRdb processed the 5' RACE reads again and assigns one entry to each CDR3 protein, with no DNA. This specimen shows roughly 61,000 distinct CDR3 sequences; the ten leading clones hold about 0.49%. Study-wide points: Against CXCR3-negative naive cells, CXCR3-positive naive cells showed more hydrophobic TRB CDR3s.

As regards this clonotype: The antigen is undetermined.

The V call is TRBV5-1, the J call TRBJ1-4; the D call from TCRdb, TRBD1, cannot be confirmed without DNA. This TCR was recovered from a human donor in good health. Some clones in this sample may be carry-over from other donors' samples. Sequences were obtained from naive CXCR3+ CD8+ T cells from blood. Subset in this sample: CD45RO-CCR7+CD27+CD95- naive CD8+ T cells expressing CXCR3 (TNR3+). The CDR3 is CASSLEGDFYEKLFF.